The 6 T cell receptor beta chains given below trace back to one sample, sequenced in a study of CD8 T cells in ankylosing spondylitis. TCRdb itself ran the 5' RACE reads through MiXCR, one entry per CDR3 protein. The sample lists some 200,000 distinct CDR3 sequences; under 30% were seen once. Sequencing input: blood, either unsorted or a sorted T cell fraction (not recorded which). The receptor source for this set is a male donor with ankylosing spondylitis or in good health (not recorded which).

This clonotype was counted many times. The V gene is TRBV4-2, the J gene TRBJ2-7, with 9 bases identical to TRBD2. Trimming at V came to 2 bases and at J to 1 base, leaving 9 bases not matched to a gene. The CDR3 extends over 17 amino acids. In germline, CDR1 is LGHNA, CDR2 YNFKEQ. The CDR3 region has the DNA TGTGCCAGCAGCCAATTACCCGGGACTAGCAATTCCTACGAGCAGTACTTC. The encoded protein is CASSQLPGTSNSYEQYF.

This clonotype was detected only a few times. The CDR3 spells CASSFGRAYEQYF. CDR3 DNA sequence: TGTGCCAGCAGCTTTGGCCGGGCCTACGAGCAGTACTTC. The V gene is TRBV5-6, the J gene TRBJ2-7; D gene unclear. Trimming removed 2 bases from V and 2 bases from J, with 8 bases in between. In germline, CDR1 is SGHDT, CDR2 YYEEEE. This CDR3 has 13 residues. Combining the CDR3 with reference TRBV5-6 and TRBJ2-7 gives the whole variable domain DAGVTQSPTHLIKTRGQQVTLRCSPKSGHDTVSWYQQALGQGPQFIFQYYEEEERQRGNFPDRFSGHQFPNYSSELNVNALLLGDSALYLCASSFGRAYEQYFGPGTRLTVT.

This clonotype was counted ten times or more. This rearrangement joins TRBV5-1 to TRBJ1-4, with a weak D call TRBD1 (6 bases). Between the trimmed V and J ends, which lost 0 bases and 4 bases, there was a span of 13 bases. Germline loops: CDR1 SGHRS, CDR2 YFSETQ. This CDR3 has 16 amino acids. The CDR3 region is CASSLGATGDNEKLFF. The CDR3 DNA follows: TGCGCCAGCAGCTTGGGGGCGACAGGAGATAATGAAAAACTGTTTTTT.

The rearrangement links TRBV24-1 to TRBJ2-5, with TRBD1 matching over 10 bases. CDR3 length: 16 amino acids. Germline lookup yields CDR1 KGHDR and CDR2 SFDVKD. J gave up 4 bases and V 4 bases, and 8 bases lay outside the gene matches. The CDR3 reads CATSDPGQGMGETQYF. In nucleotides, the CDR3 is TGTGCCACCAGTGACCCGGGACAGGGGATGGGAGAGACCCAGTACTTC.

Only a few counts were recorded for this clonotype. The chain recombines TRBV7-3 with TRBJ1-6; D is unresolved. Trimming cost V 5 bases and J 6 bases, with 11 bases left between them. This CDR3 spans 14 amino acids. Germline V gene sequence: CDR1 SGHTA, CDR2 FQGTGA. CDR3 sequence (DNA): TGTGCCAGCAGCCTCGGGATAATTAATTCACCCCTCCACTTT. It specifies CASSLGIINSPLHF.

The chain combines TRBV10-2 with TRBJ2-7, with D tentatively TRBD1 (7 bases). The CDR3 has 15 residues. Germline V gene lookup returns CDR1 WSHSY and CDR2 SAAADI. V was shortened by 6 bases and J by 2 bases, with 17 bases between the two germline ends. CDR3 sequence (DNA): TGCGCCAGCAGGAGCCCGGACAGGACTACCTACGAGCAGTACTTC. It codes for CASRSPDRTTYEQYF.